Sequencing of this T cell receptor beta chain was carried out in a study of cytomegalovirus exposure and HLA in healthy donors. Study-wide results and caveats: High sensitivity and specificity were reportedly achieved when the classifier diagnosed cytomegalovirus status. The study flagged roughly 150 TCR beta chains as cytomegalovirus-associated. In a later analysis, TCR beta V- and J-gene trimming was associated with a missense DCLRE1C variant.

The PCR used 60 Vbeta and 13 Jbeta primers. The assay was immunoSEQ multiplex PCR, and TCRdb's table has in-frame clones only and misses some. Among 180,000 or so clones, more than 75% were seen once, and the ten largest hold around 6%. This clone was counted between two and nine times. Its cognate antigen is unknown. Germline V gene lookup returns CDR1 GTSNPN and CDR2 SVGIG (reference sequence). The CDR3 is 16 amino acids. The ends were cut back, 1 base at V and 2 bases at J, with 17 bases in the middle. Although they were nominally healthy when sampled, donors likely had unrecorded immune exposures. The sequencing sample was made of PBMCs. The TCR originated in a woman aged 45 to 65 in good health and CMV-seropositive. This chain joins TRBV30 and TRBJ1-1; D is possibly TRBD1 (6 bases). CDR3 bases: TGTGCCTGGAGTGGGGGGGGTTCAGGGGTAAACACTGAAGCTTTCTTT. Translation gives CAWSGGGSGVNTEAFF. Full variable domain (missing parts from reference TRBV30 and TRBJ1-1): SQTIHQWPATLVQPVGSPLSLECTVEGTSNPNLYWYRQAAGRGLQLLFYSVGIGQISSEVPQNLSASRPQDRQFILSSKKLLLSDSGFYLCAWSGGGSGVNTEAFFGQGTRLTVV.